This T cell receptor (beta chain) was retrieved from a study of blood T cells in healthy people across ages. Notes on this clonotype: The antigen remains undetermined.

Study findings and constraints: Higher diversity and more naive CD4+ cells were features of long-lived donors, compared to aged donors. Per million T cells, TCR beta diversity dropped about linearly as age rose.

Using a J-beta primer mix together with a sample-barcoded 5' primer, a second PCR was run for 7 to 11 cycles. TCRdb re-called the 5' RACE reads through MiXCR, storing one row per CDR3 protein. The sample contains 650,000 to 800,000 distinct CDR3 sequences, 40% to 50% of which appear only once. Germline V gene data show CDR1 as SGHRS and CDR2 as YFSETQ. There are 13 residues in the CDR3. Trimming removed 8 bases at V and 0 bases at J, with 9 bases between. Caucasian individuals from Russia who were healthy and aged about 6 to 100 acted as donors. Per sample, extraction of total RNA gave at least 5.5 micrograms in every case.

The rearrangement joins TRBV5-1 to TRBJ2-4; D perhaps matches TRBD1 (5 bases). The origin of this receptor is a man between 60 and 75 years old in good health. Sequencing was performed on blood. This CDR3 is CARRQLAKNIQYF. CDR3 coding DNA: TGCGCCAGGCGACAGTTAGCCAAAAACATTCAGTACTTC.